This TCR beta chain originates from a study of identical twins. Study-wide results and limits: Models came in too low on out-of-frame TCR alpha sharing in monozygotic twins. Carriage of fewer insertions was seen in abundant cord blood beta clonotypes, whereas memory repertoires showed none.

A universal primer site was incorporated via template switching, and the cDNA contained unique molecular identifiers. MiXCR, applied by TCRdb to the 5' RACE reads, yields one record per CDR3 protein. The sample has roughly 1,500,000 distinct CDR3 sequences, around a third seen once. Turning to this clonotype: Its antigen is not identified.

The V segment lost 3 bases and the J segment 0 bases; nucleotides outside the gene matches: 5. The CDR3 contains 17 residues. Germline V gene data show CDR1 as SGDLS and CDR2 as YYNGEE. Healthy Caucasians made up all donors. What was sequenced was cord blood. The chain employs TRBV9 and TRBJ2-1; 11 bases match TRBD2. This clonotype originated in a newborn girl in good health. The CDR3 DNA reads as TGTGCCAGCAGCGAACGACTAGCGGGAAGCTCCTACAATGAGCAGTTCTTC. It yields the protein CASSERLAGSSYNEQFF.